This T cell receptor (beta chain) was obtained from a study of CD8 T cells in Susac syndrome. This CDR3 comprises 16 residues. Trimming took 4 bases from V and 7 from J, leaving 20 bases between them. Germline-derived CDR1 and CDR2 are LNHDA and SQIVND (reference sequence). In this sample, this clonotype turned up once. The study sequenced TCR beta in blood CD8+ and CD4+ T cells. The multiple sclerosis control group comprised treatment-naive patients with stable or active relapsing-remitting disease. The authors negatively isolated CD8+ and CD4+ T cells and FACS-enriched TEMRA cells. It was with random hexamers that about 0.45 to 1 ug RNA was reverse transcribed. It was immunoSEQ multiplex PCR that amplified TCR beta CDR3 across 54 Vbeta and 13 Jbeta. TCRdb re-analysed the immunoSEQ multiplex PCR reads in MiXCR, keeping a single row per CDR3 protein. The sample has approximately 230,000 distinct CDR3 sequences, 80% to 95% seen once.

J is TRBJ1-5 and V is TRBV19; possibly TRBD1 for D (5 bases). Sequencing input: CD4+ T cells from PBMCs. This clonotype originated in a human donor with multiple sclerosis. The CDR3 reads CASSTTDSLSRQPQHF. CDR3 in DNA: TGTGCCAGTAGTACAACCGACAGCTTGTCACGCCAGCCCCAGCATTTT.